The sequence of this T cell receptor beta chain was determined in a study of molecular identifiers for immune sequencing clone quantification. Each library that profiled naive CD8 cells came from approximately 20,000 to 1,000,000 sorted cells with 10%, 30% or 50% RNA. MiXCR, run by TCRdb on the PCR reads, gives a single entry per CDR3 protein. This table has about 300,000 distinct CDR3 sequences, about 21% appearing once. V shed 5 bases and J 1 base; nucleotides not matched to a gene: 8. Germline loops: CDR1 SEHNR, CDR2 FQNEAQ (reference sequence). The CDR3 is 16 residues long. To note about this clonotype: This may be a read error, as it is one base from a much larger clone. The final CDR3 position lacks the conserved phenylalanine or tryptophan, pointing to a likely read error.

The source material was naive CD8+ T cells from blood, with Jurkat cell RNA spiked in. The subset was: FACS-sorted CD8+CD4-CCR7+CD45RA+ naive T cells. The receptor's source is a human donor in good health. Some libraries in this study had Jurkat cell RNA spiked in. This rearrangement joins TRBV7-9 to TRBJ2-5, with 9 bases that match TRBD1. CDR3 coding DNA: TGTGCCAGCAGCCCCCTCGGACAGGGGCCCCAAGAGACCCAGTACTCC. Translation gives CASSPLGQGPQETQYS.